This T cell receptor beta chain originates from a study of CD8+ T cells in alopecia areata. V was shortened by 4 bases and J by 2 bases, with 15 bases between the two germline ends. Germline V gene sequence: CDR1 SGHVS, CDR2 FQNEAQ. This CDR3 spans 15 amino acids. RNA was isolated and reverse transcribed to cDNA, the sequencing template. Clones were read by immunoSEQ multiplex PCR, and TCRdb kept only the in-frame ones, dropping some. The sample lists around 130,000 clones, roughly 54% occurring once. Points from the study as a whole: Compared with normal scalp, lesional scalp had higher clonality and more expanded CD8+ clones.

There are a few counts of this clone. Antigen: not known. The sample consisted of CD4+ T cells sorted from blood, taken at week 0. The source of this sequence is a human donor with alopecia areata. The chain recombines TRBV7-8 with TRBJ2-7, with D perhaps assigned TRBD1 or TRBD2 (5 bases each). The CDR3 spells CASSSRRDRPYEQYF. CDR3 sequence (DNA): TGTGCCAGCAGCTCCCGACGGGACCGTCCCTACGAGCAGTACTTC.